The TCR beta chain described here comes from a study of Graves' ophthalmopathy and Graves' hyperthyroidism. Study-wide points: Among expanded thyroid clonotypes above 0.001 frequency, most also occurred in blood.

Scientists amplified the TCR beta CDR3 regions from RNA transcripts. The first-round RT-PCR employed HTBI primers together with the Qiagen OneStep RT-PCR kit. A multiplex PCR was then performed as the second round. In TCRdb, the multiplex PCR reads were re-called with MiXCR into one record per CDR3 protein. Of about 500,000 distinct CDR3 sequences listed, approximately 37% are singletons. Germline V gene lookup returns CDR1 SGHTA and CDR2 FQGNSA. The length of the CDR3 is 14 residues. The V end lost 5 bases, the J end lost 2 bases, and 9 bases lay between the germline ends. At least ten counts were recorded for this clonotype. The antigen remains unidentified.

This TCR was sampled from an adult man with Graves' hyperthyroidism. The chain carries TRBV7-2 and TRBJ1-4, with no clear D. Sequencing was carried out using peripheral blood or thyroid tissue (not recorded which). Here the CDR3 reads CASSPYATNEKLFF. The CDR3 nucleotides are TGTGCCAGCAGCCCTTATGCCACTAATGAAAAACTGTTTTTT.